This entry describes one T cell receptor (beta chain). What it recognizes is unknown. The data belong to a study of identical twins. Overall study results and limits: While abundant cord blood beta clonotypes carried fewer insertions, memory repertoires showed no such pattern. In drawing conclusions, the study used cross-sectional statistical analysis and did not follow the same donors.

The CDR3 extends over 12 amino acids. Germline lookup yields CDR1 SQVTM and CDR2 ANQGSEA. V lost 4 bases, J lost 6 bases, and 12 bases lay in between. A universal primer binding site was introduced by template switching. The final cDNA contained unique molecular identifiers. TCRdb passed the 5' RACE reads through MiXCR, listing each CDR3 protein once. The repertoire holds some 460,000 distinct CDR3 sequences, with 12% to 15% as singletons. A further study also used this sample, focusing on yellow fever vaccine responses in identical twins.

The TCR was taken from a woman aged 18-29 years in good health. The sequencing input was CD4+ T cells sorted from blood. The gene calls are TRBV29-1 and TRBJ1-1; D perhaps matches TRBD1 (6 bases). CDR3 in DNA: TGCAGCGTTGTATCACAGGGCCCTGAAGCTTTCTTT. Its protein is CSVVSQGPEAFF.